Below are 28 T cell receptor beta chains sequenced from a single sample in a study of blood T cell repertoires in COVID-19. TCRdb keeps only in-frame clones here, not all; method: immunoSEQ multiplex PCR. This table has around 75,000 clones, 70% to 80% appearing once. The sequencing sample was made of peripheral blood. These receptors were collected from a woman aged 80 or older with active or convalescent COVID-19.

This clone was picked up a small number of times. This chain links TRBV2 with TRBJ2-7; D gene unclear. Germline-derived CDR1 and CDR2 are SNHLY and FYNNEI. The CDR3 totals 13 residues. V gave up 3 bases and J gave up 3 bases, with 9 bases separating them. In DNA, the CDR3 is TGTGCCAGCAGTGATCCAGGAAACTACGAGCAGTACTTC. This translates into CASSDPGNYEQYF.

This sequence joins TRBV3-1 (or the pseudogene TRBV3-2) and TRBJ2-7, with 7 bases fitting TRBD1. There are 16 residues in the CDR3. V lost 4 bases to trimming and J lost 2 bases; unmatched junction nucleotides: 11. Germline loops: CDR1 LGHDT, CDR2 YNNKEL (reference sequence). This chain's CDR3 is CASSLHPQGSPYEQYF. The DNA of the CDR3 is TGTGCCAGCAGCCTACACCCACAGGGGTCCCCCTACGAGCAGTACTTC.

The genes are TRBV7-2 and TRBJ2-1; the D gene is possibly TRBD2 (6 bases). The V and J ends lost 5 bases and 0 bases respectively, with 14 bases between them. CDR3 length equals 16 residues. Germline V lookup: CDR1 SGHTA, CDR2 FQGNSA. The CDR3 nucleotides are TGTGCCAGCAGCCGTGCGCGGGGCAGCTCCTACAATGAGCAGTTCTTC. The encoded protein is CASSRARGSSYNEQFF.

This clone occurred a few times. The V call is TRBV14, the J call TRBJ1-2, with unresolved D. Trimming took 1 base from V and 2 from J, leaving 11 bases between them. The CDR3 is 15 residues long. CDR1 and CDR2 from the germline V gene are SGHDN and FVKESK. The CDR3 DNA reads TGTGCCAGCAGCCAAGGGTACAGCAGGAACTATGGCTACACCTTC. Residues: CASSQGYSRNYGYTF. The full variable domain, its missing parts supplied by reference TRBV14 and TRBJ1-2, is EAGVTQFPSHSVIEKGQTVTLRCDPISGHDNLYWYRRVMGKEIKFLLHFVKESKQDESGMPNNRFLAERTGGTYSTLKVQPAELEDSGVYFCASSQGYSRNYGYTFGSGTRLTVV.

V gene TRBV28 combines with J gene TRBJ2-7, with a weak D call TRBD1 (5 bases). This CDR3 is 12 amino acids long. CDR1 and CDR2 from the germline V gene are MDHEN and SYDVKM. Trimming took 10 bases from V and 6 from J, leaving 16 bases between them. The CDR3 protein is CATQAGLVEQYF. CDR3 sequence (DNA): TGTGCCACCCAGGCAGGGCTTGTCGAGCAGTACTTC.

The chain has TRBV7-9 and TRBJ1-3; TRBD1 aligns across 9 bases. The length of the CDR3 is 17 residues. From germline, CDR1 is SEHNR and CDR2 FQNEAQ (reference sequence). V lost 4 bases to trimming and J lost 2 bases; unmatched junction nucleotides: 9. The CDR3 loop reads CASSYTSGQGPGNTIYF. Here the CDR3 DNA reads TGTGCCAGCAGCTACACCTCGGGACAGGGACCTGGAAACACCATATATTTT.

The V and J genes are TRBV6-2 or TRBV6-3 and TRBJ2-1; 13 positions agree with TRBD2. Germline CDR1 and CDR2: MNHEY and SVGEGT. The CDR3 consists of 17 residues. The V gene end was trimmed by 6 bases and the J gene end by 2 bases; junction bases not matched to a gene: 7. The CDR3 DNA reads TGTGCCAGCAGCCGAACGACTAGCGGGGGGACCTACAATGAGCAGTTCTTC. This sequence encodes CASSRTTSGGTYNEQFF.

The CDR3 sequence: CAISGSVFYEQYF. In nucleotides, the CDR3 is TGTGCCATCAGTGGTTCAGTCTTCTACGAGCAGTACTTC. The chain is built from TRBV10-3 and TRBJ2-7; the D is unclear. The CDR3 spans 13 residues. Germline V gene sequence: CDR1 ENHRY, CDR2 SYGVKD. The V gene lost 4 bases and the J gene lost 3 bases, with 10 bases spanning the gap.

The chain couples TRBV25-1 to TRBJ2-7; the match to TRBD2 covers 9 bases. This CDR3 region has 17 residues. Germline-derived CDR1 and CDR2 are MGHDK and SYGVNS. V lost 3 bases to trimming and J lost 4 bases; unmatched junction nucleotides: 13. The CDR3 region is CASSDPRSAGGDYEQYF. The CDR3 bases are TGTGCCAGCAGTGACCCCAGATCAGCGGGAGGAGATTACGAGCAGTACTTC.

This chain joins TRBV10-1 and TRBJ2-6, with a weak D call TRBD1 (6 bases). The germline CDR1 and CDR2 sequences are WNHNN and SYGVQD (reference sequence). V was clipped by 0 bases and J by 4 bases, with 10 bases between them. This CDR3 has 16 amino acids. DNA of the CDR3: TGCGCCAGCAGTGAGTCTTCAGGGGTCGGGGCCAACGTCCTGACTTTC. Translation: CASSESSGVGANVLTF.

This clone was counted a few times. Here the CDR3 DNA reads TGTGCCAGCAGTTTAAAGACAGGGGGGACCTCTAACTATGGCTACACCTTC. The encoded protein is CASSLKTGGTSNYGYTF. J is TRBJ1-2 and V is TRBV28, with 9 bases matching TRBD1. The CDR3 has 17 amino acids. J was trimmed by 0 bases and V by 2 bases; bases with no gene match: 7. Per the germline V gene, CDR1 is MDHEN and CDR2 is SYDVKM.

This clone occurred a few times. V and J are TRBV13 and TRBJ1-1; 9 bases align to TRBD1. CDR1 is PRHDT, CDR2 FYEKMQ, per germline (reference sequence). There are 16 residues in the CDR3. Trimming removed 5 bases from V and 1 base from J; junction bases left unmatched: 8. CDR3 nucleotide sequence: TGTGCCAGCAGCACGACTCCGGGACAGGGGAACACTGAAGCTTTCTTT. This gives the protein CASSTTPGQGNTEAFF.

The chain has TRBV10-1 and TRBJ1-3, with 7 bases that match TRBD1. The V segment lost 6 bases and the J segment 7 bases; nucleotides outside the gene matches: 9. This CDR3 is built from 14 residues. Germline CDR1 is WNHNN and CDR2 is SYGVQD (reference sequence). The CDR3 DNA sequence: TGCGCCAGCAGCGCGTCAGGGACAGCGAACACCATATATTTT. Translating gives CASSASGTANTIYF.

This clone was picked up one time. The chain links TRBV7-6 to TRBJ2-7; 8 bases align to TRBD2. After removal of 1 base from V and 0 bases from J, the junction contained 2 bases not matched to a gene. This CDR3 comprises 15 residues. Germline lookup yields CDR1 SGHVS and CDR2 FNYEAQ. The CDR3 DNA sequence: TGTGCCAGCAGCTTAGAGCGGGGGAGCTCCTACGAGCAGTACTTC. It yields the protein CASSLERGSSYEQYF.

This sequence joins TRBV19 and TRBJ2-3, with TRBD2 identical over 10 bases. This CDR3 contains 17 residues. J was trimmed by 3 bases and V by 2 bases; bases with no gene match: 8. Germline CDR1 LNHDA, CDR2 SQIVND (reference sequence). CDR3 amino acids: CASSITPPLAGTDTQYF. The CDR3 DNA reads TGTGCCAGTAGTATAACCCCCCCACTAGCGGGAACAGATACGCAGTATTTT.

The chain's CDR3 is CASSQTQGVISGGYTF. CDR3 DNA sequence: TGCGCCAGCAGCCAAACTCAGGGGGTAATATCGGGCGGCTACACCTTC. This chain links TRBV4-1 with TRBJ1-2; 7 nucleotides line up with TRBD1. Germline-derived CDR1 and CDR2 are MGHRA and YSYEKL. The CDR3 covers 16 residues. J was trimmed by 8 bases and V by 2 bases; bases with no gene match: 14.

The rearrangement links TRBV6-6 to TRBJ2-7; no clear D gene. Per germline, CDR1 MNHNY and CDR2 SVGAGI (reference sequence). Trimming took 2 bases from V and 4 from J, leaving 9 bases between them. This CDR3 spans 13 amino acids. This CDR3 reads CASSYLKAYEQYF. In nucleotides, the CDR3 is TGTGCCAGCAGTTACCTTAAAGCGTACGAGCAGTACTTC.

The chain recombines TRBV19 with TRBJ1-4; the D gene is possibly TRBD1 (5 bases). Trimming shortened V by 2 bases and J by 9 bases, and 13 bases separated the two germline ends. CDR3 size: 14 residues. The V gene's germline CDR1 is LNHDA and CDR2 SQIVND (reference sequence). The CDR3 reads CASSIQGSRQKLFF. The CDR3 nucleotides are TGTGCCAGTAGTATACAGGGTAGCCGGCAAAAACTGTTTTTT.

This clone came up a few times. The genes are TRBV7-2 and TRBJ2-7; 7 bases agree with TRBD2. The CDR3 consists of 14 residues. V gave up 5 bases and J gave up 0 bases; unmatched junction bases: 4. The V gene's germline CDR1 is SGHTA and CDR2 FQGNSA. This CDR3 reads CASSGGGSSYEQYF. CDR3 coding DNA: TGTGCCAGCAGCGGGGGGGGGAGCTCCTACGAGCAGTACTTC.

The rearrangement links TRBV28 to TRBJ2-1; TRBD2 matches 12 bases. The V and J ends lost 6 bases and 8 bases, in that order; junction bases with no gene match: 5. CDR1 and CDR2 from the germline V gene are MDHEN and SYDVKM. The CDR3 is 14 amino acids. The CDR3 is CASSLASGRDEQFF. The CDR3 nucleotides are TGTGCCAGCAGCCTGGCTAGCGGGAGGGATGAGCAGTTCTTC.

The rearrangement links TRBV7-2 to TRBJ2-7, with TRBD2 identical over 10 bases. The CDR3 sequence is 15 residues long. Trimming removed 4 bases from V and 2 bases from J; junction bases left unmatched: 5. CDR1 and CDR2 (germline): SGHTA, FQGNSA. In DNA form, the CDR3 reads TGTGCCAGCAGCTCTAGCGGGAGTAATACCTACGAGCAGTACTTC. This sequence encodes CASSSSGSNTYEQYF.

The chain combines TRBV7-7 with TRBJ2-5, with TRBD1 matching over 12 bases. CDR3 size: 16 residues. The germline CDR1 and CDR2 sequences are SSHAT and FNYEAQ (reference sequence). Trimming cost V 2 bases and J 5 bases; bases outside gene matches: 6. The CDR3 sequence is CASSLTGTGGGETQYF. The CDR3 DNA follows: TGTGCCAGCAGCTTAACCGGGACAGGGGGCGGGGAGACCCAGTACTTC.

This clone was recorded once. The chain carries TRBV28 and TRBJ1-1, with 8 positions matching TRBD1. The J segment lost 4 bases and the V segment lost 5 bases, leaving 9 bases of the junction unmatched. Germline V CDR1 and CDR2: MDHEN, SYDVKM. The CDR3 sequence is 15 residues long. As DNA, the CDR3 is TGTGCCAGCAGTCCCGGTTGGACAGGGCTCACTGAAGCTTTCTTT. Translated, it gives CASSPGWTGLTEAFF.

This sequence joins TRBV5-5 and TRBJ1-6; D remains ambiguous. The CDR3 extends over 16 amino acids. V gave up 0 bases and J gave up 6 bases, with 13 bases separating them. CDR1 is SGHKS, CDR2 YYEKEE, per germline (reference sequence). The CDR3 here is CASSLAPSLFNSPLHF. CDR3 nucleotide sequence: TGTGCCAGCAGCTTGGCCCCTTCACTATTTAATTCACCCCTCCACTTT.

The chain has TRBV9 and TRBJ2-5, with a tentative D call TRBD2 (6 bases). Trimming took 0 bases from V and 1 from J, leaving 13 bases between them. The CDR3 runs 16 residues. Germline assignment: CDR1 SGDLS and CDR2 YYNGEE. The CDR3 region is CASSVDSGGLQETQYF. The CDR3, as DNA: TGTGCCAGCAGCGTAGACAGCGGAGGGCTCCAAGAGACCCAGTACTTC.

This clone appeared once. V and J are TRBV30 and TRBJ2-7; TRBD2 agrees at 9 bases. CDR3 length equals 13 residues. Trimming cost V 4 bases and J 5 bases; bases outside gene matches: 6. The germline V gene has CDR1 GTSNPN and CDR2 SVGIG (reference sequence). The DNA of the CDR3 is TGTGCCTGGAATAGCGGGAGTGGCCACGAGCAGTACTTC. It translates to CAWNSGSGHEQYF.

This clone occurred a few times. V usage is TRBV7-8 and J usage is TRBJ1-5; 7 bases are shared with TRBD1. V gave up 5 bases and J gave up 5 bases; unmatched junction bases: 12. The V gene's germline CDR1 is SGHVS and CDR2 FQNEAQ. This CDR3 is built from 16 residues. CDR3 coding DNA: TGTGCCAGCAGCGGCTTTGAGACAGGGATACATCAGCCCCAGCATTTT. This gives the protein CASSGFETGIHQPQHF. Full variable domain (remainder filled in from reference TRBV7-8 and TRBJ1-5): GAGVSQSPRYKVAKRGQDVALRCDPISGHVSLFWYQQALGQGPEFLTYFQNEAQLDKSGLPSDRFFAERPEGSVSTLKIQRTQQEDSAVYLCASSGFETGIHQPQHFGDGTRLSIL.

The chain joins TRBV3-1 (or the pseudogene TRBV3-2) to TRBJ1-1; D might be TRBD1 (5 bases). Trimming took off 0 bases at V and 6 bases at J, with 14 bases between the two ends. Germline V lookup: CDR1 LGHDT, CDR2 YNNKEL (reference sequence). CDR3 length: 15 residues. The CDR3 region has the DNA TGTGCCAGCAGCCAAGAAAGACACAGGAGCCCTGAAGCTTTCTTT. Its protein product is CASSQERHRSPEAFF.